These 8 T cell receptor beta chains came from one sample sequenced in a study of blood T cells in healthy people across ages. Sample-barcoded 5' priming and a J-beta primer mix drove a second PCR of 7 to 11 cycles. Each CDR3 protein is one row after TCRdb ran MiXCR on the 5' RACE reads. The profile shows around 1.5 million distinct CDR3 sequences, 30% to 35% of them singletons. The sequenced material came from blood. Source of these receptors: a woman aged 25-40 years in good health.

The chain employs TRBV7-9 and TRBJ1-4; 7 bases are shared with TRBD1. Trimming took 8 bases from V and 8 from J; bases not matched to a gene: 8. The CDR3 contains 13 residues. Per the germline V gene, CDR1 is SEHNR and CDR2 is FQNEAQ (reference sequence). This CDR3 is CASRRGSNEKLFF. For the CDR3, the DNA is TGTGCCAGCCGCAGGGGGTCAAACGAAAAACTGTTTTTT.

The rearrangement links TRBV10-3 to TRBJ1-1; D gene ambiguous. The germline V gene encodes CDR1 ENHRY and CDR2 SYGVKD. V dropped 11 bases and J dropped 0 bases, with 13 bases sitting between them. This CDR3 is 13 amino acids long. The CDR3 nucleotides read TGTGCCGTCTCCGCAGCCCTGAACACTGAAGCTTTCTTT. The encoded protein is CAVSAALNTEAFF.

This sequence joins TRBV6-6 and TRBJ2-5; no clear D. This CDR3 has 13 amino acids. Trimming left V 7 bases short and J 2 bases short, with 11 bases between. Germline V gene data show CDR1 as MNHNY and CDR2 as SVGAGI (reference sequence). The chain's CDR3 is CASTAQLQETQYF. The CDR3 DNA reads TGTGCCAGCACGGCACAGCTACAAGAGACCCAGTACTTC.

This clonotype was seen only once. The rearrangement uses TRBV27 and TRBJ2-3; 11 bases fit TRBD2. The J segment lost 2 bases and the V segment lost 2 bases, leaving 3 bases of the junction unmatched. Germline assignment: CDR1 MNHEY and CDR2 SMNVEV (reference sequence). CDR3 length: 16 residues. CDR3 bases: TGTGCCAGCAGTTTAACTAGCGGGAGCTTCACAGATACGCAGTATTTT. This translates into CASSLTSGSFTDTQYF.

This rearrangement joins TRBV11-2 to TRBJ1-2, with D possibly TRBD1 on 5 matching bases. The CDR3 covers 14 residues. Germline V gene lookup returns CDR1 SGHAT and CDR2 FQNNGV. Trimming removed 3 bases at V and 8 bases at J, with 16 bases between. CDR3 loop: CASSLAGGVKGYTF. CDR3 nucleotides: TGTGCCAGCAGCTTGGCCGGGGGGGTAAAGGGCTACACCTTC.

The DNA for the CDR3 is TGTGCCACCATCAAGGGGCGGGGGGCACAAGAGACCCAGTACTTC. It is translated as CATIKGRGAQETQYF. V usage is TRBV7-9 and J usage is TRBJ2-5, with 8 nucleotides matching TRBD2. CDR1 and CDR2 from the germline V gene are SEHNR and FQNEAQ (reference sequence). CDR3 length equals 15 residues. The ends lost 10 bases at V and 2 bases at J; junction bases unmatched: 12. The whole variable domain, remainder taken from reference TRBV7-9 and TRBJ2-5, is DTGVSQNPRHKITKRGQNVTFRCDPISEHNRLYWYRQTLGQGPEFLTYFQNEAQLEKSRLLSDRFSAERPKGSFSTLEIQRTEQGDSAMYLCATIKGRGAQETQYFGPGTRLLVL.

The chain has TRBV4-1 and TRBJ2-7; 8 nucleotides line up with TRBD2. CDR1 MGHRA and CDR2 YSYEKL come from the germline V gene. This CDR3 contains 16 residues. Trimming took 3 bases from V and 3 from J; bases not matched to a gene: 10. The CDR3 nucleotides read TGCGCCAGCAGCCAGGACTCGGGACTAGTGGACTACGAGCAGTACTTC. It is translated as CASSQDSGLVDYEQYF.

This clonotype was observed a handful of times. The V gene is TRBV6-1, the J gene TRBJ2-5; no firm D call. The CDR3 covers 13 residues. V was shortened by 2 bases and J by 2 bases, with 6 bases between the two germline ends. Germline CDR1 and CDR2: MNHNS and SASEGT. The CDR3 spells CASSEQTQETQYF. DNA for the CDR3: TGTGCCAGCAGTGAACAGACTCAAGAGACCCAGTACTTC.